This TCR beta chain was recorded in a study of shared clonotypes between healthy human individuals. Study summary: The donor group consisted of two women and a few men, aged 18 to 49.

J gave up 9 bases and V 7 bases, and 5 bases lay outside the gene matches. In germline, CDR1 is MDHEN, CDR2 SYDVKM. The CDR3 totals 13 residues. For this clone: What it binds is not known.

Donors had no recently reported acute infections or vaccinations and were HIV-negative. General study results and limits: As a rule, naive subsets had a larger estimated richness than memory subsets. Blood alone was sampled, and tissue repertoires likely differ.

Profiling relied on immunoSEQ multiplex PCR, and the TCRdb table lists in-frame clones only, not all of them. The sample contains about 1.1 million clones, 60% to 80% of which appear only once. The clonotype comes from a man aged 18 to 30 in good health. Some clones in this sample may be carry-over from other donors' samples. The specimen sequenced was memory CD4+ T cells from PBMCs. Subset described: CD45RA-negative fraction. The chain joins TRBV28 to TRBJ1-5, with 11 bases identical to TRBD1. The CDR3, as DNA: TGTGCCAGCACCAGGACAGGGGGCACGCCCCAGCATTTT. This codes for CASTRTGGTPQHF.